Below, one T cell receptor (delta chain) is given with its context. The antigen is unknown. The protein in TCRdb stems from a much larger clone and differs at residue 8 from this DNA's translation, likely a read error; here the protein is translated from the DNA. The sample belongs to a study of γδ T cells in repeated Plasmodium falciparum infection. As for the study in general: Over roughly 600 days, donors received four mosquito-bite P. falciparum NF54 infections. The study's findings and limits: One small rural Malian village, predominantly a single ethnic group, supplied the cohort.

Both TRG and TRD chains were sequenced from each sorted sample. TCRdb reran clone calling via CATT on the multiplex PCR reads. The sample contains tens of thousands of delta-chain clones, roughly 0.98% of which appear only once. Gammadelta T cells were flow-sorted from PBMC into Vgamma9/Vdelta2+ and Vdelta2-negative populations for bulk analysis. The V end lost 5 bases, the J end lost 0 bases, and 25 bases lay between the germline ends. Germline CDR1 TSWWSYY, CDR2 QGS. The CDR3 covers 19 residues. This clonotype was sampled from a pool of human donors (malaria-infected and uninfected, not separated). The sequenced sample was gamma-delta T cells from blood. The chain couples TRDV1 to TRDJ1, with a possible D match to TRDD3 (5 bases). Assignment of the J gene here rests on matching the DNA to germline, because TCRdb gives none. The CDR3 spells CALGRRSRQVGTYTDKLIF. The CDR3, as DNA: TGTGCTCTTGGGAGACGTTCCAGACAGGTGGGGACTTACACCGATAAACTCATCTTT.